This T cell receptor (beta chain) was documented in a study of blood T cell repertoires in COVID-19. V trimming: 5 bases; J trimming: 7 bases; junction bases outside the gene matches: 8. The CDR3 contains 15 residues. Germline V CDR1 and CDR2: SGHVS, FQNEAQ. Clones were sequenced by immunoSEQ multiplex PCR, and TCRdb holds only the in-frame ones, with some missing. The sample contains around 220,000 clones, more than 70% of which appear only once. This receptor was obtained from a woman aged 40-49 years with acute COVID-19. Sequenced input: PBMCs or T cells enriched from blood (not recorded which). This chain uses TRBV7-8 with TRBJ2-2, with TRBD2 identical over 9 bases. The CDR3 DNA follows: TGTGCCAGCAGCGCTGTAGCGGGAGAAGGCGGGGAGCTGTTTTTT. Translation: CASSAVAGEGGELFF.